This TCR beta chain emerged from a study of blood T cell repertoires in COVID-19. Overall study: COVID-19 samples collected from the United States, Italy and Spain covered acute and convalescent phases. Sources were T cells, B-cell-depleted T cells, or PBMCs; the material itself was cDNA or gDNA.

The CDR3 loop spans 15 amino acids. Germline assignment: CDR1 MDHEN and CDR2 SYDVKM. The J segment lost 7 bases and the V segment lost 4 bases, leaving 11 bases of the junction unmatched. This clone was seen once. Methods used by the authors: Counts of nucleated cells, estimated from reference gene primer amplification, were obtained. Data came from immunoSEQ multiplex PCR; TCRdb stores just in-frame clones and leaves some out. V and J calls and clone size are those listed in that table; D and trimming were worked out from the DNA. Of under 15,000 clones listed, roughly 90% are singletons. The chain links TRBV28 to TRBJ2-7; 9 bases line up with TRBD1. Sequencing was performed on peripheral blood. The clonotype was recovered from a human donor in a cohort sampled during active COVID-19. CDR3 sequence reads: CASSSPDRGQREQYF. For the CDR3, the DNA is TGTGCCAGCAGTTCACCGGACAGGGGACAGCGGGAGCAGTACTTC. Full variable domain (outside the CDR3, taken from reference TRBV28 and TRBJ2-7): DVKVTQSSRYLVKRTGEKVFLECVQDMDHENMFWYRQDPGLGLRLIYFSYDVKMKEKGDIPEGYSVSREKKERFSLILESASTNQTSMYLCASSSPDRGQREQYFGPGTRLTVT.